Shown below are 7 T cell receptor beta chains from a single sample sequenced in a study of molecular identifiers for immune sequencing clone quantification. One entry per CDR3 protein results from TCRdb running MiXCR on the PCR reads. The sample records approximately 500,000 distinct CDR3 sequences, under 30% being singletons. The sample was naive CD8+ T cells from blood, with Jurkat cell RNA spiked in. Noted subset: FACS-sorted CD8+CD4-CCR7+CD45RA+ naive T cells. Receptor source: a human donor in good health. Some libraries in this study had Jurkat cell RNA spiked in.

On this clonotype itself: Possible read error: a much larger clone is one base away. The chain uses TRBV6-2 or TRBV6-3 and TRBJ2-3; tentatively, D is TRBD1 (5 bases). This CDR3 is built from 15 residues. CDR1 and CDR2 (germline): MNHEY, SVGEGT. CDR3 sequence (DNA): TGTGCCAGCGGTTACTCGGCCAGGGTCACAGATACGCAGTATTTT. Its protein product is CASGYSARVTDTQYF.

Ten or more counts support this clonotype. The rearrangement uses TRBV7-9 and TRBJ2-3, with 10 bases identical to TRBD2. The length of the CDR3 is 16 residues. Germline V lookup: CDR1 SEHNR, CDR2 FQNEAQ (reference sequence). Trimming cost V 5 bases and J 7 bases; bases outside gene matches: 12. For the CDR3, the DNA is TGTGCCAGCAGCCCAAGTGCGGGACTAGCGCGATATACGCAGTATTTT. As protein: CASSPSAGLARYTQYF.

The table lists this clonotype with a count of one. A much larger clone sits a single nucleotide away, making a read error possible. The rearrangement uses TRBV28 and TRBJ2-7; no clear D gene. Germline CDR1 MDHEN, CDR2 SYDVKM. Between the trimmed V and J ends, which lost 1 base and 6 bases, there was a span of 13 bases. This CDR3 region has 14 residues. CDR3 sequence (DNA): TGTGCCAGCAGTTTATTAGGGTTCACCGTCGAGCAGTACTTC. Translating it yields CASSLLGFTVEQYF.

DNA of the CDR3: TGTGCCAGTAGTAGGTCGGGGGGTTACGAGCAGTACTTC. Its translation is CASSRSGGYEQYF. V is TRBV19 and J is TRBJ2-7; 7 nucleotides agree with TRBD2. This CDR3 is 13 amino acids long. Trimming took 4 bases from V and 4 from J; bases not matched to a gene: 4. CDR1 and CDR2 (germline): LNHDA, SQIVND (reference sequence).

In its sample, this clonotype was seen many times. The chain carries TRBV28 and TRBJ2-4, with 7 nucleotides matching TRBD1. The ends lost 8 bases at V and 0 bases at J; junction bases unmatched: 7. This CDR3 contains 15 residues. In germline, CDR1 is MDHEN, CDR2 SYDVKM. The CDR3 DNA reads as TGTGCCAGCGGACAGGACAGTCTAGCCAAAAACATTCAGTACTTC. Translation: CASGQDSLAKNIQYF.

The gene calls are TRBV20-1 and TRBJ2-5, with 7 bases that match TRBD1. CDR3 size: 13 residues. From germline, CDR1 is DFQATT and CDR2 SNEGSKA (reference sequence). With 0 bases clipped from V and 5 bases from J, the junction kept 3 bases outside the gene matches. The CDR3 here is CSARETGWETQYF. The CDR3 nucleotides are TGCAGTGCTAGAGAGACAGGGTGGGAGACCCAGTACTTC.

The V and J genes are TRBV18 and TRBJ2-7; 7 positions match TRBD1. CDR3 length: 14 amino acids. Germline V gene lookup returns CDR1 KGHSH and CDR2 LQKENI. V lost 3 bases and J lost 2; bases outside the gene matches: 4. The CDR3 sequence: CASSPGQPPYEQYF. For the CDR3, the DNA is TGTGCCAGCTCACCGGGACAGCCACCCTACGAGCAGTACTTC.